The entry that follows covers one T cell receptor (beta chain) sequence. Its cognate antigen is unknown. Germline-derived CDR1 and CDR2 are MNHNS and SASEGT. The J segment lost 7 bases and the V segment lost 5 bases, leaving 4 bases of the junction unmatched. The CDR3 is 13 residues long. The time point denotes: blood 2 weeks post-SBRT. Sample treatment: 15 Gy SBRT to primary tumor, nephrectomy 4 weeks later. Radiation-treated patients gave blood at baseline, week 2 and week 4. The repertoire was sequenced with immunoSEQ multiplex PCR; TCRdb's copy has only in-frame clones and lacks some. The sample shows about 150,000 clones, around 90% of them seen only once. The data were taken from a study of radiation and T cells in renal cell carcinoma. Study-wide findings and caveats: Top tumor clonotypes rose in blood 2 weeks post-radiation, then contracted.

The receptor was isolated from a woman aged 50 to 60 with renal cell carcinoma. The sequencing used blood, collected from a patient whose treatment included radiotherapy and nephrectomy. This sequence joins TRBV6-1 and TRBJ2-5, with 10 bases aligning to TRBD1. The CDR3 sequence: CASSLGQGGTQYF. The CDR3 DNA sequence: TGTGCCAGCAGTCTCGGACAGGGGGGGACCCAGTACTTC.